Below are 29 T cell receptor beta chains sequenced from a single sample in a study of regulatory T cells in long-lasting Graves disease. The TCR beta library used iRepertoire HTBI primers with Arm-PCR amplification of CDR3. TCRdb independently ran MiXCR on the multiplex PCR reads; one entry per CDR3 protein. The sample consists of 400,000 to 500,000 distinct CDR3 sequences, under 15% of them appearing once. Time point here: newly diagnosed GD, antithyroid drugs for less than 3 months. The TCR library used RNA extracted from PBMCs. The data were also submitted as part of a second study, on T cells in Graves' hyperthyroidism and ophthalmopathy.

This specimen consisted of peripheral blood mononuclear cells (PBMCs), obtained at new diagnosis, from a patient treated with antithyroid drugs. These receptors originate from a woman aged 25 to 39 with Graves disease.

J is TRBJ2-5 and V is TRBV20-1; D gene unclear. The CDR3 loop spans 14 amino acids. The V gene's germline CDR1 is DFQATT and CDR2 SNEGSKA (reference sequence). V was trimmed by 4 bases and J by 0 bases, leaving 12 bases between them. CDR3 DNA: TGCAGTGCTAACCCCCCCTGGAACCAAGAGACCCAGTACTTC. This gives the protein CSANPPWNQETQYF.

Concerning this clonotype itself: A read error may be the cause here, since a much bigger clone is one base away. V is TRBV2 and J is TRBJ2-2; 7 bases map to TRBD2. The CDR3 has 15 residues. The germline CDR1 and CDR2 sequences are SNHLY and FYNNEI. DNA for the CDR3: TGTGCCAGCAACCCCTGGGGGGGAATGGCCGGGGAGCTGTCTTTT. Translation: CASNPWGGMAGELSF.

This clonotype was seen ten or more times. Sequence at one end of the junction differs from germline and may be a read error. In DNA form, the CDR3 reads TGTACCAGCTCACCCCAGGGGGGAAATGAAAAACTGTTTTTT. This codes for CTSSPQGGNEKLFF. The V call is TRBV18, the J call TRBJ1-4, with 7 bases aligning to TRBD1. CDR1 and CDR2 from the germline V gene are KGHSH and LQKENI. The length of the CDR3 is 14 residues. The variable domain in full, completed from reference TRBV18 and TRBJ1-4, reads NAGVMQNPRHLVRRRGQEARLRCSPMKGHSHVYWYRQLPEEGLKFMVYLQKENIIDESGMPKERFSAEFPKEGPSILRIQQVVRGDSAAYFCTSSPQGGNEKLFFGSGTQLSVL.

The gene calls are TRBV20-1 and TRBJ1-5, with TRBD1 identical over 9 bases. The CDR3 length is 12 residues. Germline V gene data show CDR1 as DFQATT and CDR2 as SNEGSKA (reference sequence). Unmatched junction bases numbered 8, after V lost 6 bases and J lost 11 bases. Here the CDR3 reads CSAGGQGKAQHF. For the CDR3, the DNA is TGCAGTGCAGGGGGACAGGGAAAGGCCCAGCATTTT.

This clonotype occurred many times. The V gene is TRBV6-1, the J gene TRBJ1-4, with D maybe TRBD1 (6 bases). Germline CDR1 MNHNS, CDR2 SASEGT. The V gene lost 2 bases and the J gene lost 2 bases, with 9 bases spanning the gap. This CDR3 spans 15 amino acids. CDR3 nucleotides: TGTGCCAGCAGTGAAAGGGGGTTGACTAATGAAAAACTGTTTTTT. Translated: CASSERGLTNEKLFF.

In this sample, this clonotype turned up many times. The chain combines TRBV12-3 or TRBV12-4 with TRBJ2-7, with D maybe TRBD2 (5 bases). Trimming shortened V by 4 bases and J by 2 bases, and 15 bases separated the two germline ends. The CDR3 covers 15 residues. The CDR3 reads CASSYLGKGAYEQYF. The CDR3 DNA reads TGTGCCAGCAGTTACTTGGGGAAGGGAGCCTACGAGCAGTACTTC.

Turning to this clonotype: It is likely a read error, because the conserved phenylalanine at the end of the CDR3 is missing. The CDR3 is CASSLEGTGYNEQFC. Written as DNA, the CDR3 is TGTGCCAGCAGCTTAGAAGGGACAGGTTACAATGAGCAGTTCTGC. The J gene is TRBJ2-1, the V gene TRBV11-2; the match to TRBD1 covers 8 bases. CDR3 size: 15 residues. In germline, CDR1 is SGHAT, CDR2 FQNNGV. Unmatched junction bases numbered 2, after V lost 0 bases and J lost 4 bases.

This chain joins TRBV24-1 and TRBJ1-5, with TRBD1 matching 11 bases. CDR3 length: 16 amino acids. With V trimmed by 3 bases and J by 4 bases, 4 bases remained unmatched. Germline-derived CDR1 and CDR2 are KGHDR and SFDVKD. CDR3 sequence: CATSDPGTGGNQPQHF. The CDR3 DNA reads TGTGCCACCAGTGATCCAGGGACAGGGGGGAATCAGCCCCAGCATTTT.

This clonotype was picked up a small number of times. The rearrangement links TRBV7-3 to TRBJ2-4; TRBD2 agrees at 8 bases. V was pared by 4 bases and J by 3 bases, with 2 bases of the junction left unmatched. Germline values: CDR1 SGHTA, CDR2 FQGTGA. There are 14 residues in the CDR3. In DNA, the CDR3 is TGTGCCAGCAGCTCGGGGGGGGACAAAAACATTCAGTACTTC. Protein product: CASSSGGDKNIQYF.

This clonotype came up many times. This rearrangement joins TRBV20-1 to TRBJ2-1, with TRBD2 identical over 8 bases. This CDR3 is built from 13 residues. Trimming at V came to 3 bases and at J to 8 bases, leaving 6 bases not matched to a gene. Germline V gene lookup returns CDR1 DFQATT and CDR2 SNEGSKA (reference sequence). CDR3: CSASWREEDEQFF. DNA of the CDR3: TGCAGTGCTAGTTGGCGGGAGGAGGATGAGCAGTTCTTC.

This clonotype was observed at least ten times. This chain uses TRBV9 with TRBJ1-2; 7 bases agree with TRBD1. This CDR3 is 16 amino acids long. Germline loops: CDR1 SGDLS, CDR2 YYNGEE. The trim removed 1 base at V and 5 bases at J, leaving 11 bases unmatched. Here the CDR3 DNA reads TGTGCCAGCAGCGTATCCGGACAGGTCGTCGGATATGGCTACACCTTC. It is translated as CASSVSGQVVGYGYTF.

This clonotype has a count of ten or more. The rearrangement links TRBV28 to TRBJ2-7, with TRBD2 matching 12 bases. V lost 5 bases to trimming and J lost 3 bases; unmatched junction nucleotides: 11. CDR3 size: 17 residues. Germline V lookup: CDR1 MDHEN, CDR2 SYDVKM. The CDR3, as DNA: TGTGCCAGCAGTCATGAGCTGCAGACTAGCGGGAGCTACGAGCAGTACTTC. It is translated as CASSHELQTSGSYEQYF.

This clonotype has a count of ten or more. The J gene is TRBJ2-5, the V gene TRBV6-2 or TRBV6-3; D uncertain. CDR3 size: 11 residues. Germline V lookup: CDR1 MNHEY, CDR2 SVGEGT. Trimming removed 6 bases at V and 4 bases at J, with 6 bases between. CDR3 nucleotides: TGTGCCAGCAGCTCATTAGAGACCCAGTACTTC. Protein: CASSSLETQYF.

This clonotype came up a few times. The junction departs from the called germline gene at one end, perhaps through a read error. CDR3 DNA sequence: TGTGCCAGCAGTTACTCTCGACTAGCGGGTGGGTACTATGAGCAGTTCTTC. It specifies CASSYSRLAGGYYEQFF. The chain carries TRBV10-3 and TRBJ2-1, with 10 bases fitting TRBD2. Germline V gives CDR1 ENHRY, CDR2 SYGVKD. This CDR3 spans 17 amino acids.

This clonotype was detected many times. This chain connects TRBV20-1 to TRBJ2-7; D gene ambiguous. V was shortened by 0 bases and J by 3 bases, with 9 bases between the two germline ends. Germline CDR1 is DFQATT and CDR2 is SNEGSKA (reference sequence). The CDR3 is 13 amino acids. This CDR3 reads CSAREGLGYEQYF. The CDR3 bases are TGCAGTGCTAGAGAAGGGCTAGGCTACGAGCAGTACTTC.

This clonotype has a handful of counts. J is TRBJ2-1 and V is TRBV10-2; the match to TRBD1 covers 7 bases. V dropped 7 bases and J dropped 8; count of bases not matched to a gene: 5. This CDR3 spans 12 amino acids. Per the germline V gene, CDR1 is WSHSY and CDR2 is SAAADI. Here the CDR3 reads CASTGQRDEQFF. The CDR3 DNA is TGCGCCAGCACGGGACAGAGAGATGAGCAGTTCTTC.

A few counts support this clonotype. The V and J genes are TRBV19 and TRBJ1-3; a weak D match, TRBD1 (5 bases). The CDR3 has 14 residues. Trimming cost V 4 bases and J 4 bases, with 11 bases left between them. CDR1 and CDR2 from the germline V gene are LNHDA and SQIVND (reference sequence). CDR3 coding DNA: TGTGCCAGTAGTACGGGACTGCTCGGAAACACCATATATTTT. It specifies CASSTGLLGNTIYF.

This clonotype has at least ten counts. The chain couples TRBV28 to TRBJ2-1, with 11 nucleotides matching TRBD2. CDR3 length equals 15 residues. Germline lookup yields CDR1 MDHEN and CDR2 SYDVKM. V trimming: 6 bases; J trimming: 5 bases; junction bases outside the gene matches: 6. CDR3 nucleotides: TGTGCCAGCAGCGCGCTGGGACTAGCGGACAATGAGCAGTTCTTC. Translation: CASSALGLADNEQFF.

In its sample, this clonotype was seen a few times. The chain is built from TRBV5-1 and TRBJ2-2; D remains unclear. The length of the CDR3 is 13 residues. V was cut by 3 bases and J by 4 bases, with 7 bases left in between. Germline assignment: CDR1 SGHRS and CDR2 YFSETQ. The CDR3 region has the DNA TGCGCCAGCAGCTCTGATGGCACCGGGGAGCTGTTTTTT. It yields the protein CASSSDGTGELFF.

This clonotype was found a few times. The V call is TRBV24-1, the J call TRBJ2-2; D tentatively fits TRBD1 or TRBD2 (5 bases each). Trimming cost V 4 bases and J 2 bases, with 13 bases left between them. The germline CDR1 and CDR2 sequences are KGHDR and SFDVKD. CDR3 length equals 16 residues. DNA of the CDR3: TGTGCCACCAGTGACTCCGGGACGGGCAACACCGGGGAGCTGTTTTTT. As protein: CATSDSGTGNTGELFF.

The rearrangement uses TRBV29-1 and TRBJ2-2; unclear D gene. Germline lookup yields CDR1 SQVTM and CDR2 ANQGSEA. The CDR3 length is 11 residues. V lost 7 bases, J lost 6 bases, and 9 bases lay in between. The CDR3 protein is CSGRVSGELFF. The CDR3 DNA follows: TGCAGCGGTAGAGTTTCCGGGGAGCTGTTTTTT.

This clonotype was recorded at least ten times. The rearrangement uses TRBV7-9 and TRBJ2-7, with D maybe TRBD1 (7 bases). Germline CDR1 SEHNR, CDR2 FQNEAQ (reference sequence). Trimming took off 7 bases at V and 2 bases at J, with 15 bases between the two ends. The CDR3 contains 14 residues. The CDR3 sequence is CASTTTGTAYEQYF. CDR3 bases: TGTGCCAGCACCACGACAGGGACTGCCTACGAGCAGTACTTC.

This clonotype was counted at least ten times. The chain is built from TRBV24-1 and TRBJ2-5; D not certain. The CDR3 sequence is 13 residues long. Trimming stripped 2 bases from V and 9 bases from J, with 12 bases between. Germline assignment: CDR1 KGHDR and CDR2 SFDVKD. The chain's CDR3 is CATSDSLAQSQYF. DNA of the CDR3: TGTGCCACCAGTGATTCCCTCGCCCAGTCCCAGTACTTC.

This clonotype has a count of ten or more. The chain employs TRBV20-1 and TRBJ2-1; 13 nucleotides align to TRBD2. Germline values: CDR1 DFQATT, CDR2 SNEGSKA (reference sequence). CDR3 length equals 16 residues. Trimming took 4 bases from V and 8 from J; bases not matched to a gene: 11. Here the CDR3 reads CSANGLAGAILDEQFF. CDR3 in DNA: TGCAGTGCTAACGGACTAGCGGGAGCTATATTGGATGAGCAGTTCTTC.

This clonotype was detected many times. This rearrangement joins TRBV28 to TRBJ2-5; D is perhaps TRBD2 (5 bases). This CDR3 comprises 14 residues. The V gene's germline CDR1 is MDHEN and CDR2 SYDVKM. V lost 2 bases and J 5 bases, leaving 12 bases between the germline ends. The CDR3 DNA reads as TGTGCCAGCAGTTTACCCATGACGGGGGAGACCCAGTACTTC. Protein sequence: CASSLPMTGETQYF.

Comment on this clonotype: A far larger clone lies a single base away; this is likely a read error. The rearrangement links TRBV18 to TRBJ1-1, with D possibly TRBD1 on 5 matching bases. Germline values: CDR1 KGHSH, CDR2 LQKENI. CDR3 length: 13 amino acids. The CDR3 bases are TGTGCCAGCTCACCAGGGGGGAACACTGAAGCTCTCTTT. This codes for CASSPGGNTEALF.

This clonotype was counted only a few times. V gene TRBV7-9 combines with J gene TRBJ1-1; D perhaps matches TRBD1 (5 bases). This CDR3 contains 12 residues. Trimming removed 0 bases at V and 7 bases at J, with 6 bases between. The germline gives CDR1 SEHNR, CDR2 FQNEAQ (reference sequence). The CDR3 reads CASSLAGGEAFF. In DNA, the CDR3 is TGTGCCAGCAGCTTAGCGGGGGGTGAAGCTTTCTTT.

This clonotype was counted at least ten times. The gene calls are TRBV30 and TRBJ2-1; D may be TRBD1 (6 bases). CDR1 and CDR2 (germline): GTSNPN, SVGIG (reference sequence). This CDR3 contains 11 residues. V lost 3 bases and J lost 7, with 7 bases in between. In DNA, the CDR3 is TGTGCCTGGAGAGGGGGTAATGAGCAGTTCTTC. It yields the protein CAWRGGNEQFF.

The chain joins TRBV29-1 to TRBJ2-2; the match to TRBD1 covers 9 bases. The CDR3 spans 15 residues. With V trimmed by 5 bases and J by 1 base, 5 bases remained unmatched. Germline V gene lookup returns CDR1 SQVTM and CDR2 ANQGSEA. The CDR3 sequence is CSVKPTGGNTGELFF. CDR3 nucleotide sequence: TGCAGCGTTAAACCGACAGGGGGGAACACCGGGGAGCTGTTTTTT.